These 5 T cell receptor beta chains were sequenced from one sample in a study of control samples from healthy donors and cancer patients (dated by TCRdb to about 2020). The library was generated by the immunoSEQ multiplex PCR assay. TCRdb obtained this table from immuneACCESS and retained in-frame rearrangements with V and J assigned. These tables miss some clones; where compared with another copy, unresolved V genes account for less than half of the shortfall, and the remainder is unexplained. The sample table contains approximately 220,000 clones; only one count was recorded for 85% to 95% of them. The ten biggest clones cover approximately 1.6% of the sample. Sequencing was done on a sample of blood. These receptor sequences come from a man aged 45 to 65 in good health.

V gene TRBV6-2 or TRBV6-3 combines with J gene TRBJ1-4; 9 bases match TRBD1. Germline CDR1 is MNHEY and CDR2 is SVGEGT. V trimming: 0 bases; J trimming: 8 bases; junction bases outside the gene matches: 7. The CDR3 has 16 amino acids. In DNA form, the CDR3 reads TGTGCCAGCAGTTACTCGTACCGGGACAGGGACGAAAAACTGTTTTTT. Translation: CASSYSYRDRDEKLFF.

The J gene is TRBJ2-7, the V gene TRBV5-4; D gene unclear. Germline CDR1 SGHNT, CDR2 YYREEE (reference sequence). The length of the CDR3 is 10 residues. Trimming stripped 3 bases from V and 6 bases from J, with 4 bases between. The DNA for the CDR3 is TGTGCCAGCAGCTCGGCCGAGCAGTACGTC. As protein: CASSSAEQYV.

Worth noting for this clone: At one end, the junction sequence differs from germline, possibly due to a read error. The chain's CDR3 is CASSLMGLAGGIGFADTQYF. The CDR3 DNA follows: TGTGCTAGCAGCTTAATGGGACTAGCGGGGGGGATCGGTTTCGCAGATACGCAGTATTTT. The genes are TRBV7-7 and TRBJ2-3; 16 bases are a match to TRBD2. Germline loops: CDR1 SSHAT, CDR2 FNYEAQ (reference sequence). The CDR3 runs to 20 residues.

V is TRBV16 and J is TRBJ2-1, with 7 positions matching TRBD1. J was trimmed by 3 bases and V by 2 bases; bases with no gene match: 13. The CDR3 consists of 18 residues. The germline CDR1 and CDR2 sequences are KGHSY and FQNENV. The CDR3 DNA follows: TGTGCCAGCAGCCAAGACGACATTACAGGGGCCCACTACAATGAGCAGTTCTTC. Translated: CASSQDDITGAHYNEQFF.

This chain joins TRBV9 and TRBJ1-1; TRBD1 is a possible D gene (6 bases). The V gene lost 4 bases and the J gene lost 6 bases, with 16 bases spanning the gap. The germline CDR1 and CDR2 sequences are SGDLS and YYNGEE. This CDR3 spans 14 amino acids. The chain's CDR3 is CASSPISRGPEAFF. CDR3 nucleotide sequence: TGTGCCAGCAGCCCTATCAGCAGGGGTCCTGAAGCTTTCTTT. The full variable domain, in which reference TRBV9 and TRBJ1-1 provide the parts outside the CDR3, is DSGVTQTPKHLITATGQRVTLRCSPRSGDLSVYWYQQSLDQGLQFLIQYYNGEERAKGNILERFSAQQFPDLHSELNLSSLELGDSALYFCASSPISRGPEAFFGQGTRLTVV.